This passage covers 28 T cell receptor beta chains from one sample sequenced in a study of blood T cell repertoires in COVID-19. Sequencing used immunoSEQ multiplex PCR; TCRdb keeps in-frame clones, though not all of them. The table records roughly 390,000 clones, 85% of them present only once. Sequenced: peripheral blood. The receptors were sampled from a woman aged 18 to 35 with acute or convalescent COVID-19.

The chain uses TRBV7-9 and TRBJ2-1; 8 bases are a match to TRBD2. Germline V lookup: CDR1 SEHNR, CDR2 FQNEAQ (reference sequence). The J segment lost 5 bases and the V segment lost 4 bases, leaving 13 bases of the junction unmatched. The CDR3 totals 17 residues. Here the CDR3 DNA reads TGTGCCAGCAGCTCCCCCCTCCGAGCGGGGGACAACAATGAGCAGTTCTTC. Its protein is CASSSPLRAGDNNEQFF.

This chain links TRBV4-2 with TRBJ2-7; D is ambiguous. The ends were cut back, 3 bases at V and 6 bases at J, with 9 bases in the middle. The CDR3 length is 12 residues. Germline V lookup: CDR1 LGHNA, CDR2 YNFKEQ. Here the CDR3 reads CASSHSRGEQYF. CDR3 coding DNA: TGTGCCAGCAGCCATTCCCGCGGCGAGCAGTACTTC.

The chain recombines TRBV19 with TRBJ2-1, with 9 bases that match TRBD1. V shed 1 base, J shed 1 base, and the junction held 8 bases outside the gene matches. CDR1 is LNHDA and CDR2 is SQIVND in the germline V gene (reference sequence). CDR3 length: 18 amino acids. The CDR3 bases are TGTGCCAGTAGTATAGGAAACAGGGGGCCGGAGTCCTACAATGAGCAGTTCTTC. Translation: CASSIGNRGPESYNEQFF.

This clone has a single count. The J gene is TRBJ1-1, the V gene TRBV5-1; the D is unclear. Trimming pared 2 bases from V and 3 bases from J, leaving 11 bases between. Germline assignment: CDR1 SGHRS and CDR2 YFSETQ. The CDR3 has 14 amino acids. The CDR3 loop is CASSFRGIDTEAFF. CDR3 sequence (DNA): TGCGCCAGCAGCTTCCGGGGAATCGACACTGAAGCTTTCTTT. Combining the CDR3 with reference TRBV5-1 and TRBJ1-1 gives the whole variable domain KAGVTQTPRYLIKTRGQQVTLSCSPISGHRSVSWYQQTPGQGLQFLFEYFSETQRNKGNFPGRFSGRQFSNSRSEMNVSTLELGDSALYLCASSFRGIDTEAFFGQGTRLTVV.

The genes are TRBV24-1 and TRBJ2-1; 13 bases are a match to TRBD2. The CDR3 runs 14 residues. V gave up 7 bases and J gave up 7 bases; unmatched junction bases: 3. Germline V lookup: CDR1 KGHDR, CDR2 SFDVKD. As DNA, the CDR3 is TGTGCCACCAGCGCGACTAGCGGGAGGAATGAGCAGTTCTTC. This gives the protein CATSATSGRNEQFF.

This chain uses TRBV6-5 with TRBJ1-5; tentative D call: TRBD1 (5 bases). There are 16 residues in the CDR3. CDR1 MNHEY and CDR2 SVGAGI come from the germline V gene. V gave up 4 bases and J gave up 0 bases, with 13 bases separating them. The CDR3 DNA reads TGTGCCAGCAGTTTGTACAGGAGTTATAGCAATCAGCCCCAGCATTTT. Protein: CASSLYRSYSNQPQHF.

This clone was observed many times. The chain carries TRBV7-9 and TRBJ1-1; 7 bases line up with TRBD1. Unmatched junction bases numbered 3, after V lost 5 bases and J lost 0 bases. The germline V gene encodes CDR1 SEHNR and CDR2 FQNEAQ (reference sequence). The CDR3 spans 14 residues. This CDR3 is CASSPGQMNTEAFF. CDR3 DNA sequence: TGTGCCAGCAGCCCGGGACAGATGAACACTGAAGCTTTCTTT.

The chain joins TRBV4-2 to TRBJ2-7; 12 bases match TRBD2. The V and J ends lost 3 bases and 1 base, in that order; junction bases with no gene match: 7. Germline V gene lookup returns CDR1 LGHNA and CDR2 YNFKEQ. CDR3 length: 17 residues. The CDR3 region is CASSQPGLAGTSYEQYF. For the CDR3, the DNA is TGTGCCAGCAGCCAGCCCGGACTAGCGGGAACATCCTACGAGCAGTACTTC.

The chain uses TRBV4-2 and TRBJ2-5; D is undetermined. The germline V gene has CDR1 LGHNA and CDR2 YNFKEQ. The germline V and J ends were trimmed by 0 bases and 2 bases, with 16 bases remaining between them. The CDR3 is 17 residues long. CDR3 residues: CASSQDKVRLRQETQYF. CDR3 in DNA: TGTGCCAGCAGCCAAGATAAGGTGAGACTCCGTCAAGAGACCCAGTACTTC.

V and J are TRBV19 and TRBJ1-1; D ambiguous. This CDR3 is 14 amino acids long. CDR1 is LNHDA and CDR2 is SQIVND in the germline V gene (reference sequence). The germline V and J ends were trimmed by 3 bases and 2 bases, with 10 bases remaining between them. The CDR3 sequence is CASSINTTNTEAFF. In nucleotides, the CDR3 is TGTGCCAGTAGTATCAACACCACCAACACTGAAGCTTTCTTT.

The chain combines TRBV5-6 with TRBJ2-7; 8 positions agree with TRBD1. The germline V gene encodes CDR1 SGHDT and CDR2 YYEEEE. The CDR3 length is 13 residues. V lost 5 bases to trimming and J lost 8 bases; unmatched junction nucleotides: 9. CDR3 loop: CASRPGQGIQQYF. In DNA, the CDR3 is TGTGCCAGCAGACCTGGACAGGGAATTCAGCAGTACTTC.

J is TRBJ2-7 and V is TRBV28, with 8 nucleotides matching TRBD1. Per the germline V gene, CDR1 is MDHEN and CDR2 is SYDVKM. CDR3 length: 14 amino acids. The trim removed 3 bases at V and 8 bases at J, leaving 9 bases unmatched. The CDR3 region has the DNA TGTGCCAGCAGTTTGCTGGACAGGGCCACCCAGCAGTACTTC. Translation gives CASSLLDRATQQYF. The whole variable domain, remainder taken from reference TRBV28 and TRBJ2-7, is DVKVTQSSRYLVKRTGEKVFLECVQDMDHENMFWYRQDPGLGLRLIYFSYDVKMKEKGDIPEGYSVSREKKERFSLILESASTNQTSMYLCASSLLDRATQQYFGPGTRLTVT.

This clone showed up just a few times. The chain joins TRBV5-6 to TRBJ1-3; 7 positions match TRBD1. The germline gives CDR1 SGHDT, CDR2 YYEEEE. With V trimmed by 3 bases and J by 0 bases, 0 bases remained unmatched. The CDR3 is made up of 14 amino acids. The CDR3 here is CASSYRGSGNTIYF. The DNA for the CDR3 is TGTGCCAGCAGCTACAGGGGCTCTGGAAACACCATATATTTT.

The J gene is TRBJ2-5, the V gene TRBV5-1; tentative D call: TRBD2 (5 bases). The length of the CDR3 is 12 residues. The V and J ends lost 5 bases and 5 bases respectively, with 10 bases between them. The V gene's germline CDR1 is SGHRS and CDR2 YFSETQ. CDR3 DNA sequence: TGCGCCAGCAGTAGCTCGGGGGAGACCCAGTACTTC. Its translation: CASSSSGETQYF. Full variable domain (remainder filled in from reference TRBV5-1 and TRBJ2-5): KAGVTQTPRYLIKTRGQQVTLSCSPISGHRSVSWYQQTPGQGLQFLFEYFSETQRNKGNFPGRFSGRQFSNSRSEMNVSTLELGDSALYLCASSSSGETQYFGPGTRLLVL.

This sequence joins TRBV19 and TRBJ2-5; a weak D match, TRBD1 (5 bases). Germline CDR1 and CDR2: LNHDA and SQIVND (reference sequence). The CDR3 sequence is 15 residues long. Trimming took off 1 base at V and 5 bases at J, with 14 bases between the two ends. CDR3 loop: CASSIGQTGGETQYF. The DNA of the CDR3 is TGTGCCAGTAGTATAGGACAGACCGGTGGGGAGACCCAGTACTTC.

V and J are TRBV6-5 and TRBJ2-1; 7 positions match TRBD1. With 0 bases clipped from V and 6 bases from J, the junction kept 8 bases outside the gene matches. The germline V gene encodes CDR1 MNHEY and CDR2 SVGAGI. The CDR3 runs 16 residues. CDR3 nucleotides: TGTGCCAGCAGTTACTCCCCTCAGGGGGTCAGCAATGAGCAGTTCTTC. Protein sequence: CASSYSPQGVSNEQFF.

This clone was seen only a few times. The V call is TRBV5-4, the J call TRBJ2-7; D remains ambiguous. This CDR3 has 18 residues. V lost 1 base to trimming and J lost 0 bases, with 20 bases between them. CDR1 is SGHNT and CDR2 is YYREEE in the germline V gene (reference sequence). The CDR3 spells CASSLSSLRSPSSYEQYF. In nucleotides, the CDR3 is TGTGCCAGCAGCTTGTCCTCCCTCCGAAGCCCGAGCTCCTACGAGCAGTACTTC.

The rearrangement uses TRBV5-5 and TRBJ1-2; no definite D call. This CDR3 contains 12 residues. V was pared by 7 bases and J by 8 bases, with 15 bases between. Germline V lookup: CDR1 SGHKS, CDR2 YYEKEE (reference sequence). The CDR3 DNA follows: TGTGCCAGCTCCGAGAGGTCGGGGGGCTACACCTTC. Its protein is CASSERSGGYTF.

This chain connects TRBV30 to TRBJ1-5; possible D gene TRBD1, 5 bases. Germline values: CDR1 GTSNPN, CDR2 SVGIG (reference sequence). There are 13 residues in the CDR3. Trimming removed 0 bases at V and 5 bases at J, with 8 bases between. CDR3 DNA: TGTGCCTGGAGTGTAGCGGGGGATCAGCCCCAGCATTTT. This sequence encodes CAWSVAGDQPQHF.

A remark on this clone: The sample contains more than one DNA sequence encoding this CDR3. V gene TRBV19 combines with J gene TRBJ1-2, with 7 bases matching TRBD1. Germline assignment: CDR1 LNHDA and CDR2 SQIVND (reference sequence). The CDR3 loop spans 13 amino acids. J lost 6 bases, V lost 3 bases, and 4 bases had no gene match. The CDR3 bases are TGTGCCAGTAGTATCATCAGGGGGGATGGCTACACCTTC. It is translated as CASSIIRGDGYTF.

The J gene is TRBJ1-1, the V gene TRBV6-2 or TRBV6-3, with 8 bases fitting TRBD1. Trimming cost V 4 bases and J 7 bases; bases outside gene matches: 8. This CDR3 has 14 amino acids. CDR1 is MNHEY and CDR2 is SVGEGT in the germline V gene. For the CDR3, the DNA is TGTGCCAGCAGTTCCAAGACAGGGGCCTATGAAGCTTTCTTT. The encoded protein is CASSSKTGAYEAFF.

The chain is built from TRBV28 and TRBJ1-1, with D uncertain. The V end was cut by 2 bases, the J end by 5 bases, with 12 bases between. The CDR3 spans 14 residues. Germline V gene lookup returns CDR1 MDHEN and CDR2 SYDVKM. This CDR3 is CASSLGGDRTEAFF. In DNA, the CDR3 is TGTGCCAGCAGTTTAGGCGGGGATCGTACTGAAGCTTTCTTT.

The V and J genes are TRBV5-1 and TRBJ1-3; TRBD1 matches 7 bases. Losses at the gene ends were 4 bases for V and 4 bases for J; bases not matched to a gene: 14. CDR1 is SGHRS and CDR2 is YFSETQ in the germline V gene. The CDR3 extends over 17 amino acids. The CDR3 DNA reads as TGCGCCAGCAGCCTGGGACAGACAGTTACTCCAGGAAACACCATATATTTT. Protein product: CASSLGQTVTPGNTIYF.

This sequence joins TRBV5-1 and TRBJ2-3; tentative D call: TRBD1 (6 bases). CDR1 is SGHRS and CDR2 is YFSETQ in the germline V gene. This CDR3 spans 15 amino acids. With 4 bases removed from V and 1 base from J, the gap between germline ends came to 13 bases. CDR3 residues: CASSLIQGRTDTQYF. Here the CDR3 DNA reads TGCGCCAGCAGCCTGATACAGGGCCGCACAGATACGCAGTATTTT. Combining the CDR3 with reference TRBV5-1 and TRBJ2-3 gives the whole variable domain KAGVTQTPRYLIKTRGQQVTLSCSPISGHRSVSWYQQTPGQGLQFLFEYFSETQRNKGNFPGRFSGRQFSNSRSEMNVSTLELGDSALYLCASSLIQGRTDTQYFGPGTRLTVL.

This chain links TRBV19 with TRBJ2-7; perhaps TRBD1 as D (6 bases). CDR1 is LNHDA and CDR2 is SQIVND in the germline V gene (reference sequence). The CDR3 runs to 17 residues. The germline V and J ends were trimmed by 3 bases and 6 bases, with 24 bases remaining between them. CDR3 coding DNA: TGTGCCAGTAGTATCCGACCGATAGACAGGATATGGGTCGAGCAGTACTTC. It codes for CASSIRPIDRIWVEQYF.

This sequence joins TRBV24-1 and TRBJ2-7, with D maybe TRBD1 (6 bases). This CDR3 is built from 14 residues. CDR1 KGHDR and CDR2 SFDVKD come from the germline V gene. Trimming took off 1 base at V and 2 bases at J, with 8 bases between the two ends. This CDR3 is CATSDLGQPYEQYF. The CDR3 DNA sequence: TGTGCCACCAGTGATTTAGGACAGCCCTACGAGCAGTACTTC.

The rearrangement joins TRBV13 to TRBJ2-5; TRBD2 aligns across 7 bases. The CDR3 sequence is 13 residues long. CDR1 and CDR2 (germline): PRHDT, FYEKMQ (reference sequence). J lost 5 bases, V lost 6 bases, and 6 bases had no gene match. The CDR3, as DNA: TGTGCCAGCAGTTCAAGACTAGCCGAGACCCAGTACTTC. It is translated as CASSSRLAETQYF. Supplemented by reference TRBV13 and TRBJ2-5, the full variable domain reads AAGVIQSPRHLIKEKRETATLKCYPIPRHDTVYWYQQGPGQDPQFLISFYEKMQSDKGSIPDRFSAQQFSDYHSELNMSSLELGDSALYFCASSSRLAETQYFGPGTRLLVL.

The V and J genes are TRBV2 and TRBJ1-5, with D maybe TRBD1 (6 bases). From germline, CDR1 is SNHLY and CDR2 FYNNEI. This CDR3 comprises 15 residues. The V end lost 3 bases, the J end lost 3 bases, and 12 bases lay between the germline ends. The CDR3 here is CASSDGWTANQPQHF. The CDR3 bases are TGTGCCAGCAGTGATGGGTGGACAGCCAATCAGCCCCAGCATTTT.